This T cell receptor beta chain emerged from a study of T cells in localized non-small cell lung cancer. Germline values: CDR1 SGHTA, CDR2 FQGNSA. Trimming removed 5 bases at V and 7 bases at J, with 20 bases between. The CDR3 is 15 amino acids. Generated by immunoSEQ multiplex PCR, the TCRdb table keeps only in-frame clones and is missing some. The sample lists around 41,000 clones; about 88% were seen once. This chain links TRBV7-2 with TRBJ1-2; no clear D gene. The starting material was peripheral blood, obtained before any cancer treatment. The TCR comes from a woman between 18 and 49 years old with stage III lung adenocarcinoma. As DNA, the CDR3 is TGTGCCAGCAGCGAAACACCGGGCCCTGAGAGTGGCTACACCTTC. It encodes CASSETPGPESGYTF.